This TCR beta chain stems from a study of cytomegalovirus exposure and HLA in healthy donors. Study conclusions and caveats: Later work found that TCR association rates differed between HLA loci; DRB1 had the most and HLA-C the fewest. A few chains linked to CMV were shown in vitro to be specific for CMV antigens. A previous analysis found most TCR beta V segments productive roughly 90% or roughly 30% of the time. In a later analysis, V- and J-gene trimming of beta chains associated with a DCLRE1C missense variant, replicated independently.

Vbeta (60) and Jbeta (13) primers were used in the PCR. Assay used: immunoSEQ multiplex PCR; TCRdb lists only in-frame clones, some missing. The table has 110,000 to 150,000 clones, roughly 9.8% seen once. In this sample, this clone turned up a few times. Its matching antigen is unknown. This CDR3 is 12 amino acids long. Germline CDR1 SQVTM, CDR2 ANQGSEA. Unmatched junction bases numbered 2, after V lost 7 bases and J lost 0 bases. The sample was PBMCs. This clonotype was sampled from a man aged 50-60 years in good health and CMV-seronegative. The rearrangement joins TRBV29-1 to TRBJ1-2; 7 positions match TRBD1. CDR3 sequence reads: CSGGQANYGYTF. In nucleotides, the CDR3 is TGCAGCGGAGGACAGGCTAACTATGGCTACACCTTC.